The 6 T cell receptor beta chains given below trace back to one sample, sequenced in a study of T cell repertoires in cytomegalovirus infection. Their antigens remain unidentified. MiXCR, run by TCRdb on the reads, gives a single entry per CDR3 protein. The sample has hundreds of thousands of distinct CDR3 sequences; about a third are singletons. The sample was cultured CD8+ T cells from PBMCs, taken from culture after CMV antigen stimulation. The receptors shown here come from a human donor in good health (CMV status not recorded). Some clones in this sample may be carry-over from other donors' samples.

The chain is built from TRBV7-9 and TRBJ2-7; D not certain. Germline CDR1 SEHNR, CDR2 FQNEAQ (reference sequence). Between the trimmed V and J ends, which lost 1 base and 3 bases, there was a span of 13 bases. The CDR3 consists of 15 residues. The CDR3 coding sequence is TGTGCCAGCAGCTTAGATCGTGGTAGGATCTACGAGCAGTACTTC. As protein: CASSLDRGRIYEQYF.

The V gene is TRBV13, the J gene TRBJ1-5; D remains ambiguous. V was clipped by 0 bases and J by 0 bases, with 12 bases between them. The CDR3 loop spans 17 amino acids. CDR1 is PRHDT and CDR2 is FYEKMQ in the germline V gene (reference sequence). The CDR3 region is CASSLGGGAYSNQPQHF. CDR3 DNA sequence: TGTGCCAGCAGCTTAGGAGGCGGTGCTTATAGCAATCAGCCCCAGCATTTT. Drawing the rest from reference TRBV13 and TRBJ1-5, the complete variable domain is AAGVIQSPRHLIKEKRETATLKCYPIPRHDTVYWYQQGPGQDPQFLISFYEKMQSDKGSIPDRFSAQQFSDYHSELNMSSLELGDSALYFCASSLGGGAYSNQPQHFGDGTRLSIL.

V and J are TRBV28 and TRBJ2-3; 8 positions match TRBD2. In germline, CDR1 is MDHEN, CDR2 SYDVKM. The CDR3 is 17 amino acids. V gave up 5 bases and J gave up 1 base; unmatched junction bases: 11. CDR3 protein: CASSQKTGGWGTDTQYF. CDR3 in DNA: TGTGCCAGCAGTCAAAAAACGGGGGGGTGGGGCACAGATACGCAGTATTTT.

This clonotype was detected a few times. This rearrangement joins TRBV9 to TRBJ1-4; 7 bases map to TRBD1. CDR1 is SGDLS and CDR2 is YYNGEE in the germline V gene. The CDR3 covers 16 residues. Unmatched junction bases numbered 12, after V lost 3 bases and J lost 7 bases. CDR3 sequence: CASSARGGAETEKLFF. The CDR3 coding sequence is TGTGCCAGCAGCGCCAGGGGGGGGGCAGAGACTGAAAAACTGTTTTTT.

The chain has TRBV7-2 and TRBJ1-1, with a weak D call TRBD1 (5 bases). This CDR3 is built from 15 residues. Trimming stripped 1 base from V and 1 base from J, with 10 bases between. Germline V gene sequence: CDR1 SGHTA, CDR2 FQGNSA. CDR3 sequence reads: CASSLVSQGNTEAFF. In DNA form, the CDR3 reads TGTGCCAGCAGCTTAGTATCGCAGGGGAACACTGAAGCTTTCTTT.

J is TRBJ2-3 and V is TRBV5-1; D ambiguous. V was pared by 8 bases and J by 1 base, with 8 bases between. The CDR3 is made up of 12 amino acids. Germline values: CDR1 SGHRS, CDR2 YFSETQ. This chain's CDR3 is CASHLGTDTQYF. The DNA for the CDR3 is TGCGCCAGTCACCTAGGCACAGATACGCAGTATTTT.